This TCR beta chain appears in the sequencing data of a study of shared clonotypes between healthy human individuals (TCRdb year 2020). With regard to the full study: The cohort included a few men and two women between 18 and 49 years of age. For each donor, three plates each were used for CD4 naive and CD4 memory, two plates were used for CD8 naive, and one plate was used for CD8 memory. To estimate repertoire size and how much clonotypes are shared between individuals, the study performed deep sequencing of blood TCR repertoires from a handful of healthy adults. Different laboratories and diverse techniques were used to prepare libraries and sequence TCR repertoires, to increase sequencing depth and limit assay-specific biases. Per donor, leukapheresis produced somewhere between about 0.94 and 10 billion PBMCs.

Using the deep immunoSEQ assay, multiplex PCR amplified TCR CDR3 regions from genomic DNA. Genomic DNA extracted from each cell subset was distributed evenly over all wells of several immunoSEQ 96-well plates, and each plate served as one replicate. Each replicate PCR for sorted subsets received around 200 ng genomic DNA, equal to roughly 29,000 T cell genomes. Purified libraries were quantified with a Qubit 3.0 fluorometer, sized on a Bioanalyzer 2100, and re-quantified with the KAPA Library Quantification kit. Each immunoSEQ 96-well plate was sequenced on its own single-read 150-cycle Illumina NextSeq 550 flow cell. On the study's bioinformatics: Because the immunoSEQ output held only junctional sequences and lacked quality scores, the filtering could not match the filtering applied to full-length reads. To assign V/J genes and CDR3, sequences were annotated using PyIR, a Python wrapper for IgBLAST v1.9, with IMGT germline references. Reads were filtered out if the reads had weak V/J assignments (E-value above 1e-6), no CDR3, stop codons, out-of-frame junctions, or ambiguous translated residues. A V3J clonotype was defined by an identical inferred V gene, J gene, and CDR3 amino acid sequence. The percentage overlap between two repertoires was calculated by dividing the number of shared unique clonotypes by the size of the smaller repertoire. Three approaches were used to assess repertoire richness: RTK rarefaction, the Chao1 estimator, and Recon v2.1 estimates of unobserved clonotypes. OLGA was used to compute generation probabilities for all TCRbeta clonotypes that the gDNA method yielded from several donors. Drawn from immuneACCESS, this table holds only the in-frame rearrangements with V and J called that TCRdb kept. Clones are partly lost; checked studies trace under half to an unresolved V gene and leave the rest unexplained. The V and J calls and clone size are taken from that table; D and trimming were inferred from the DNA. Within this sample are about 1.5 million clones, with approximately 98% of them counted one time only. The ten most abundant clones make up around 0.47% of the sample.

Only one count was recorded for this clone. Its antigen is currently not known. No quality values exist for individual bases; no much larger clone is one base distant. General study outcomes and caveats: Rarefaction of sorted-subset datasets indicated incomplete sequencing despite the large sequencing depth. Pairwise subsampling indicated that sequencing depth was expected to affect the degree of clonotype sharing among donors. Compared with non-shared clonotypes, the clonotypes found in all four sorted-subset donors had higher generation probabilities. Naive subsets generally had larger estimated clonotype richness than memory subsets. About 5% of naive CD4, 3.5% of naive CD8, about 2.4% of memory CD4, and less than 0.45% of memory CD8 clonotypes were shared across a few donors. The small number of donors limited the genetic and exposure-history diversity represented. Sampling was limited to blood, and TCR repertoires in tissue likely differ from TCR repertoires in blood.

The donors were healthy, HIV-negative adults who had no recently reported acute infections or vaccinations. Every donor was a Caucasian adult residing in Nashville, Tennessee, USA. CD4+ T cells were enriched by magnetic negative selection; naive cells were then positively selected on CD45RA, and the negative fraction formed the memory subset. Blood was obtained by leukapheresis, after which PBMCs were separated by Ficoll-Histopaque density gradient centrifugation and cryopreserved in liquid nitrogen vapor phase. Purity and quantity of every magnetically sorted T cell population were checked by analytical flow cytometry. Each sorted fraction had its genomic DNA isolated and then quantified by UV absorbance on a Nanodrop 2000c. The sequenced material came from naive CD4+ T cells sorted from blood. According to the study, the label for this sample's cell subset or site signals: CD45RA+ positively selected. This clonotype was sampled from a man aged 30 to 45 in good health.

In nucleotides, the sequence is TGTGCCAGCAGGGGGTCGGGGAACACCGGGGAGCTGTTTTTT. Its coded protein is CASRGSGNTGELFF. Here the chain combines TRBV6-1 and TRBJ2-2; the D gene assignment is ambiguous. There are 14 amino acids in the CDR3, from cysteine to phenylalanine inclusive. This entry keeps only the CDR3 DNA: 42 bases, framed from base 1. CDR1 and CDR2, looked up from the germline V gene, are MNHNS and SASEGT. The junction shows trimming of 6 bases on V and 1 base on J, plus 9 bases between the germline ends.